This entry lists 4 T cell receptor beta chains sequenced from one sample in a study of post-analysis software for immune sequencing data. Study-wide results and limits: Patients had higher frequencies than controls of roughly five TRBV segments, including TRBV5-6, TRBV5-1 and TRBV20-1.

Unique molecular identifiers were carried by the TCR beta cDNA libraries. TCRdb processed the PCR reads anew with MiXCR; each CDR3 protein has one entry. The sample holds about 820,000 distinct CDR3 sequences, about 53% seen once. Antigens of these TCRs are unknown. The sequencing sample was made of blood. These receptors originate from a girl aged 10-17 years with multiple sclerosis.

Only a few counts were recorded for this clonotype. The V gene is TRBV29-1, the J gene TRBJ2-3, with TRBD1 matching over 10 bases. With V trimmed by 7 bases and J by 3 bases, 7 bases remained unmatched. In germline, CDR1 is SQVTM, CDR2 ANQGSEA. The CDR3 contains 14 residues. The CDR3 sequence is CSALDRGRTDTQYF. The CDR3 DNA reads TGCAGCGCCCTCGACAGGGGGCGGACAGATACGCAGTATTTT.

The chain couples TRBV6-5 to TRBJ1-1; the match to TRBD1 covers 8 bases. The J segment lost 5 bases and the V segment lost 7 bases, leaving 6 bases of the junction unmatched. The CDR3 spans 13 residues. Germline V gene sequence: CDR1 MNHEY, CDR2 SVGAGI. The chain's CDR3 is CASKPGTGTEAFF. CDR3 DNA: TGTGCCAGCAAACCTGGGACAGGAACTGAAGCTTTCTTT.

J is TRBJ2-2 and V is TRBV7-9; 10 nucleotides agree with TRBD2. The ends lost 5 bases at V and 2 bases at J; junction bases unmatched: 8. This CDR3 has 17 residues. Germline V lookup: CDR1 SEHNR, CDR2 FQNEAQ (reference sequence). The CDR3 DNA reads TGTGCCAGCAGCCCCATAGCGGGAGGCCGCAACACCGGGGAGCTGTTTTTT. Its protein is CASSPIAGGRNTGELFF.

The chain uses TRBV29-1 and TRBJ2-3; D is tentatively TRBD1 or TRBD2 (6 bases each). CDR1 is SQVTM and CDR2 is ANQGSEA in the germline V gene. This CDR3 is built from 12 residues. V was trimmed by 3 bases and J by 5 bases, leaving 9 bases between them. CDR3 nucleotide sequence: TGCAGCGTTGATGGGGGGCGAGATACGCAGTATTTT. This sequence encodes CSVDGGRDTQYF.